These 25 T cell receptor beta chains originate from one sample sequenced in a study of cytomegalovirus exposure and HLA in healthy donors. The PCR used 60 Vbeta and 13 Jbeta primers. Measured with immunoSEQ multiplex PCR; TCRdb has only the in-frame clones, and not every one. The sample holds hundreds of thousands of clones, roughly 80% seen once. Sample: PBMCs. The receptors were sampled from a middle-aged man in good health and CMV-seropositive.

This sequence joins TRBV6-5 and TRBJ2-4; possible D gene TRBD2, 5 bases. There are 14 residues in the CDR3. CDR1 is MNHEY, CDR2 SVGAGI, per germline. V lost 6 bases to trimming and J lost 3 bases, with 12 bases between them. CDR3: CASSSPGYKNIQYF. The CDR3 DNA is TGTGCCAGCAGCTCCCCGGGGTACAAAAACATTCAGTACTTC.

The chain joins TRBV11-2 to TRBJ2-4, with TRBD1 matching over 12 bases. Germline CDR1 SGHAT, CDR2 FQNNGV. Trimming took 2 bases from V and 6 from J; bases not matched to a gene: 2. The CDR3 runs to 15 residues. CDR3 sequence reads: CASSLPGQGANIQYF. In DNA form, the CDR3 reads TGTGCCAGCAGCTTACCGGGACAGGGGGCAAACATTCAGTACTTC.

This chain joins TRBV19 and TRBJ1-5; D is undetermined. The germline V and J ends were trimmed by 4 bases and 0 bases, with 13 bases remaining between them. The CDR3 runs 16 residues. Germline-derived CDR1 and CDR2 are LNHDA and SQIVND (reference sequence). CDR3 residues: CASSTGGPYSNQPQHF. CDR3 sequence (DNA): TGTGCCAGTAGTACAGGAGGGCCTTATAGCAATCAGCCCCAGCATTTT.

The rearrangement uses TRBV6-5 and TRBJ2-7; 10 nucleotides agree with TRBD2. V shed 2 bases, J shed 5 bases, and the junction held 6 bases outside the gene matches. This CDR3 is 15 amino acids long. Germline loops: CDR1 MNHEY, CDR2 SVGAGI. The CDR3 sequence is CASSYRGLAVHEQYF. CDR3 coding DNA: TGTGCCAGCAGTTACAGAGGACTAGCGGTACACGAGCAGTACTTC.

The chain recombines TRBV19 with TRBJ1-1; D uncertain. Trimming took 3 bases from V and 0 from J, leaving 5 bases between them. Per the germline V gene, CDR1 is LNHDA and CDR2 is SQIVND (reference sequence). This CDR3 has 13 residues. The CDR3 sequence: CASSIGMNTEAFF. The CDR3 DNA reads as TGTGCCAGTAGTATTGGCATGAACACTGAAGCTTTCTTT.

The chain has TRBV14 and TRBJ1-2, with 8 positions matching TRBD1. Trimming at V came to 5 bases and at J to 0 bases, leaving 5 bases not matched to a gene. The CDR3 is made up of 15 amino acids. Germline V gene data show CDR1 as SGHDN and CDR2 as FVKESK. In DNA, the CDR3 is TGTGCCAGCAGCGACAGGGGAGGAACTAACTATGGCTACACCTTC. This encodes CASSDRGGTNYGYTF.

The J gene is TRBJ2-7, the V gene TRBV19; 7 nucleotides match TRBD2. Unmatched junction bases numbered 12, after V lost 0 bases and J lost 4 bases. The CDR3 loop spans 17 amino acids. Germline loops: CDR1 LNHDA, CDR2 SQIVND (reference sequence). Written as DNA, the CDR3 is TGTGCCAGTAGTATAGAGGGGGGAGGGAGGGCCGTTTACGAGCAGTACGTC. It yields the protein CASSIEGGGRAVYEQYV.

The chain combines TRBV5-4 with TRBJ2-1; 9 bases fit TRBD1. The CDR3 runs 13 residues. V dropped 4 bases and J dropped 5; count of bases not matched to a gene: 1. Germline lookup yields CDR1 SGHNT and CDR2 YYREEE (reference sequence). Here the CDR3 reads CASSRTGDNEQFF. In nucleotides, the CDR3 is TGTGCCAGCAGCAGGACAGGGGACAATGAGCAGTTCTTC.

V usage is TRBV6-6 and J usage is TRBJ1-2, with 7 bases that match TRBD1. The CDR3 spans 15 residues. Germline-derived CDR1 and CDR2 are MNHNY and SVGAGI (reference sequence). With 5 bases clipped from V and 1 base from J, the junction kept 7 bases outside the gene matches. CDR3 loop: CASSQGVKVNYGYTF. CDR3 DNA: TGTGCCAGCAGTCAGGGGGTCAAGGTTAACTATGGCTACACCTTC.

The V call is TRBV27, the J call TRBJ2-5, with D perhaps matching TRBD1 (6 bases). CDR1 MNHEY and CDR2 SMNVEV come from the germline V gene (reference sequence). The CDR3 covers 13 residues. V dropped 5 bases and J dropped 1 base, with 8 bases sitting between them. CDR3 coding DNA: TGTGCCAGCAGTAGGACAGCCCAAGAGACCCAGTACTTC. It specifies CASSRTAQETQYF.

The DNA for the CDR3 is TGTGCCAGCAGCTTGTACGGGGGGAACATTCAGTACTTC. Its translation is CASSLYGGNIQYF. The chain joins TRBV7-8 to TRBJ2-4; 7 bases agree with TRBD2. The junction had 3 bases not matched to a gene; V was cut back by 3 bases and J by 7 bases. This CDR3 has 13 amino acids. Per germline, CDR1 SGHVS and CDR2 FQNEAQ.

The gene calls are TRBV11-2 and TRBJ1-4, with D maybe TRBD1 (6 bases). Trimming removed 0 bases at V and 8 bases at J, with 13 bases between. CDR1 is SGHAT, CDR2 FQNNGV, per germline. This CDR3 comprises 15 residues. The CDR3 loop reads CASSLEVGTSEKLFF. In DNA form, the CDR3 reads TGTGCCAGCAGCTTAGAAGTAGGGACAAGCGAAAAACTGTTTTTT.

V usage is TRBV6-6 and J usage is TRBJ1-5; D remains ambiguous. The CDR3 is made up of 12 amino acids. V shed 8 bases and J shed 3 bases, with 8 bases lying between them. Germline CDR1 MNHNY, CDR2 SVGAGI (reference sequence). DNA for the CDR3: TGTGCCAGCGACTTAGACAATCAGCCCCAGCATTTT. This translates into CASDLDNQPQHF.

The chain has TRBV5-1 and TRBJ1-1; D uncertain. CDR3 size: 15 residues. Germline V gives CDR1 SGHRS, CDR2 YFSETQ. Trimming removed 4 bases at V and 5 bases at J, with 18 bases between. This chain's CDR3 is CASSPGPRGSTEAFF. CDR3 DNA sequence: TGCGCCAGCAGCCCGGGCCCCCGGGGTTCAACTGAAGCTTTCTTT.

The gene calls are TRBV5-1 and TRBJ1-1, with 8 positions matching TRBD1. This CDR3 spans 16 amino acids. V lost 1 base and J lost 1; bases outside the gene matches: 6. Per germline, CDR1 SGHRS and CDR2 YFSETQ. CDR3 loop: CASSLNGQGGNTEAFF. The CDR3, as DNA: TGCGCCAGCAGCTTGAACGGACAGGGAGGGAACACTGAAGCTTTCTTT.

The chain is built from TRBV2 and TRBJ1-6; 7 bases are a match to TRBD1. CDR3 size: 15 residues. V lost 6 bases and J lost 5; bases outside the gene matches: 7. Germline V gene lookup returns CDR1 SNHLY and CDR2 FYNNEI. CDR3 protein: CASSLTQGDNSPLHF. DNA for the CDR3: TGTGCCAGCAGCCTAACTCAGGGGGATAATTCACCCCTCCACTTT.

The chain joins TRBV4-1 to TRBJ2-7, with 13 bases aligning to TRBD2. Germline CDR1 and CDR2: MGHRA and YSYEKL. This CDR3 contains 16 residues. Unmatched junction bases numbered 7, after V lost 3 bases and J lost 5 bases. Written as DNA, the CDR3 is TGCGCCAGCAGCCAGGACCTACTAGCGGGAGGGGACGAGCAGTACTTC. Amino acids: CASSQDLLAGGDEQYF.

The rearrangement joins TRBV5-1 to TRBJ1-1; D is unclear. V dropped 3 bases and J dropped 7 bases, with 22 bases sitting between them. CDR1 and CDR2 from the germline V gene are SGHRS and YFSETQ. The CDR3 covers 16 residues. DNA for the CDR3: TGCGCCAGCAGCTCGCTGTCCCCTCTGGTGGGGAGTGAAGCTTTCTTT. It encodes CASSSLSPLVGSEAFF.

This chain links TRBV14 with TRBJ1-1; a possible D gene is TRBD1 (6 bases). The CDR3 has 14 amino acids. V shed 2 bases and J shed 5 bases, with 12 bases lying between them. CDR1 SGHDN and CDR2 FVKESK come from the germline V gene. For the CDR3, the DNA is TGTGCCAGCAGCCAAAATCAAAGGGGGACTGAAGCTTTCTTT. This sequence encodes CASSQNQRGTEAFF.

J is TRBJ1-2 and V is TRBV2, with TRBD1 identical over 8 bases. CDR1 SNHLY and CDR2 FYNNEI come from the germline V gene. V lost 6 bases and J lost 5; bases outside the gene matches: 8. The CDR3 contains 14 residues. The CDR3 DNA sequence: TGTGCCAGCAGGGACAGGGTTAAATCATATGGCTACACCTTC. Its translation is CASRDRVKSYGYTF.

The chain is built from TRBV15 and TRBJ2-1; D unclear. CDR1 and CDR2 (germline): LNHNV, YYDKDF (reference sequence). CDR3 length equals 13 residues. Trimming stripped 4 bases from V and 8 bases from J, with 12 bases between. The CDR3 protein is CATSIRLVDEQFF. CDR3 coding DNA: TGTGCCACCAGCATCCGTTTAGTCGATGAGCAGTTCTTC. The full variable domain, in which reference TRBV15 and TRBJ2-1 provide the parts outside the CDR3, is DAMVIQNPRYQVTQFGKPVTLSCSQTLNHNVMYWYQQKSSQAPKLLFHYYDKDFNNEADTPDNFQSRRPNTSFCFLDIRSPGLGDTAMYLCATSIRLVDEQFFGPGTRLTVL.

This chain uses TRBV7-9 with TRBJ2-2; D possibly corresponds to TRBD1 (5 bases). This CDR3 is 15 amino acids long. The germline gives CDR1 SEHNR, CDR2 FQNEAQ (reference sequence). V lost 2 bases, J lost 0 bases, and 7 bases lay in between. Here the CDR3 DNA reads TGTGCCAGCAGCTTAACAGGTTCGAACACCGGGGAGCTGTTTTTT. Encoded protein: CASSLTGSNTGELFF.

This clone occurred a few times. The genes are TRBV7-9 and TRBJ2-5; 8 bases are shared with TRBD1. With the DNA end fitting TRBJ2-7 better, the J assignment may be wrong. CDR3 size: 14 residues. Germline V CDR1 and CDR2: SEHNR, FQNEAQ (reference sequence). Here the CDR3 DNA reads TGTGCCAGCAGCCACCGGACAGGGATAAACGAGCAGTACTTC. Its protein is CASSHRTGINEQYF.

This sequence joins TRBV10-2 and TRBJ2-7; 9 bases line up with TRBD1. The CDR3 is made up of 14 amino acids. V dropped 6 bases and J dropped 2; count of bases not matched to a gene: 5. Germline values: CDR1 WSHSY, CDR2 SAAADI. The CDR3 nucleotides are TGCGCCAGCAGACGGACAGGGGAAACCTACGAGCAGTACTTC. This codes for CASRRTGETYEQYF.

This chain connects TRBV5-1 to TRBJ1-2; D may be TRBD1 (6 bases). CDR3 length: 15 residues. Germline values: CDR1 SGHRS, CDR2 YFSETQ. Trimming pared 6 bases from V and 5 bases from J, leaving 20 bases between. CDR3 amino acids: CASNPFAGGGYGYTF. The CDR3 DNA reads as TGCGCCAGCAACCCCTTTGCGGGGGGCGGGTATGGCTACACCTTC.